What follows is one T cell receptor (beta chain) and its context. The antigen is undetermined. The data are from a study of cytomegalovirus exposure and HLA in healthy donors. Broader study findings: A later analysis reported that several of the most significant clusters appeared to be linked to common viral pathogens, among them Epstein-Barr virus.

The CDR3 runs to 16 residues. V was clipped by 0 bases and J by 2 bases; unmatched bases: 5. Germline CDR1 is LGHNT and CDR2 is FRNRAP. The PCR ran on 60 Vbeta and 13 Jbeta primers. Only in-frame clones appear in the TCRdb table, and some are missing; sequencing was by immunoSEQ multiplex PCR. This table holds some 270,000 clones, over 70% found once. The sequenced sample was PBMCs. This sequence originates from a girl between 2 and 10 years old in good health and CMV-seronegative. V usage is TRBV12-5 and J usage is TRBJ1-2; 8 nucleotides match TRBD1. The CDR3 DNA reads TGTGCTAGTGGTTTGGTACTGGGACAGGAGAACTATGGCTACACCTTC. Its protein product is CASGLVLGQENYGYTF.